Following are 3 T cell receptor beta chains from one sample sequenced in a study of glioma-infiltrating T cells. The iRepertoire nested amplicon-rescue multiplex PCR amplified TCR alpha and beta CDR3s from RNA. TCRdb called the multiplex PCR reads again in MiXCR, with one record for every CDR3 protein. This sample has 400,000 or so distinct CDR3 sequences, with 41% found just once. The sample was glioma tissue, nonneoplastic brain tissue, or PBMCs (not recorded which). The receptors were gathered from a human donor with low-grade glioma or glioblastoma, undergoing nonglioma brain surgery, or in good health (not recorded which).

The chain joins TRBV27 to TRBJ2-3, with D possibly being TRBD1 or TRBD2 (6 bases each). V shed 6 bases and J shed 3 bases, with 16 bases lying between them. The CDR3 spans 15 residues. The germline gives CDR1 MNHEY, CDR2 SMNVEV (reference sequence). CDR3 DNA: TGTGCCAGCAGCGTAGGGGGGAGTTGGACAGATACGCAGTATTTT. This translates into CASSVGGSWTDTQYF.

V and J are TRBV28 and TRBJ1-5; D is ambiguous. CDR1 is MDHEN and CDR2 is SYDVKM in the germline V gene. The CDR3 is 15 amino acids. V was clipped by 3 bases and J by 3 bases, with 12 bases between them. The CDR3 spells CASSLGHSSNQPQHF. In nucleotides, the CDR3 is TGTGCCAGCAGTTTGGGTCACAGTTCCAATCAGCCCCAGCATTTT.

Remarks on this clonotype: This clone may be a read error of a much larger clone one base away. The chain is built from TRBV4-1 and TRBJ2-3; unclear D gene. This CDR3 is built from 13 residues. Trimming removed 6 bases at V and 5 bases at J, with 12 bases between. Germline V gene data show CDR1 as MGHRA and CDR2 as YSYEKL. The CDR3 DNA follows: TGCGCCAGCAGTCTGCGAGATGGAGATACGCAGTATTTT. Protein sequence: CASSLRDGDTQYF.